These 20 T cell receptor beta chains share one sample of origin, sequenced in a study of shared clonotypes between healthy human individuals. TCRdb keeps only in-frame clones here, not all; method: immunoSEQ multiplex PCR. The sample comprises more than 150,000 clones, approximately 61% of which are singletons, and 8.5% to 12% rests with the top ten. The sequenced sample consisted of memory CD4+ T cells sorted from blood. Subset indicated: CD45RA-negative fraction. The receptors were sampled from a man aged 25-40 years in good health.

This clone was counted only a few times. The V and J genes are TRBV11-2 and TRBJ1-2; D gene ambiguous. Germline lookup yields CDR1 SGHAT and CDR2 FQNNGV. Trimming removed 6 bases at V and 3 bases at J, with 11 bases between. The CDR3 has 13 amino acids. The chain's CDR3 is CASSISSDYGYTF. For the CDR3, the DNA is TGTGCCAGCAGTATCAGTTCAGACTATGGCTACACCTTC.

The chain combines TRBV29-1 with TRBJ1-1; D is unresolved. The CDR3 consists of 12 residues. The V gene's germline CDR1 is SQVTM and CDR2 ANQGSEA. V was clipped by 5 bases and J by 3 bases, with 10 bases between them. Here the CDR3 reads CSVRRGDTEAFF. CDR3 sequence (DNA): TGCAGCGTTCGCCGGGGAGACACTGAAGCTTTCTTT.

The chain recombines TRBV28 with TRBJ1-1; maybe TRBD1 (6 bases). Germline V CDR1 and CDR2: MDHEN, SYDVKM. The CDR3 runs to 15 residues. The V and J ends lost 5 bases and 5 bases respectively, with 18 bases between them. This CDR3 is CASSGGPGDRTEAFF. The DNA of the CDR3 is TGTGCCAGCAGTGGGGGGCCAGGGGATCGGACTGAAGCTTTCTTT. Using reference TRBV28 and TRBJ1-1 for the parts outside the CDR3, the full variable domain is DVKVTQSSRYLVKRTGEKVFLECVQDMDHENMFWYRQDPGLGLRLIYFSYDVKMKEKGDIPEGYSVSREKKERFSLILESASTNQTSMYLCASSGGPGDRTEAFFGQGTRLTVV.

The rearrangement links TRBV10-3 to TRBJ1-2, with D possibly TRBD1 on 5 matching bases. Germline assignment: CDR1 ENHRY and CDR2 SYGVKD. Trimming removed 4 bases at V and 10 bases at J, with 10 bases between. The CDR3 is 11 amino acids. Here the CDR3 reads CAISVRGLYTF. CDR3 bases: TGTGCCATCAGTGTTCGGGGCCTCTACACCTTC.

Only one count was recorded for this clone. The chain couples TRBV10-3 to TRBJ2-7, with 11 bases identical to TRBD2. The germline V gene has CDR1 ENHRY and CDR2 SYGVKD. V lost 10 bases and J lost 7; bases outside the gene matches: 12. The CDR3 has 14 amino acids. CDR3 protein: CATRQLAGAGEQYF. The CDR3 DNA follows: TGTGCCACCCGTCAACTAGCGGGAGCAGGGGAGCAGTACTTC.

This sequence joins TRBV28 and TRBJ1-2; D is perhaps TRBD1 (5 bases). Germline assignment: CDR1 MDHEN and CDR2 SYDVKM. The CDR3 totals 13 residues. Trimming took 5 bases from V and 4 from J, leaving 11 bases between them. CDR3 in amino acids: CASSPDSLYGYTF. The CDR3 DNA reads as TGTGCCAGCAGTCCCGACAGTCTCTATGGCTACACCTTC.

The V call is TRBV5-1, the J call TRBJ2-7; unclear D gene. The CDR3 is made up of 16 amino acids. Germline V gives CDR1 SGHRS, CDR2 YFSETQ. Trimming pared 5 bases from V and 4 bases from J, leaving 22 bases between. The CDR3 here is CASSNGRSDPGYEQYF. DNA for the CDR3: TGCGCCAGCAGTAATGGCAGGTCAGACCCCGGTTACGAGCAGTACTTC.

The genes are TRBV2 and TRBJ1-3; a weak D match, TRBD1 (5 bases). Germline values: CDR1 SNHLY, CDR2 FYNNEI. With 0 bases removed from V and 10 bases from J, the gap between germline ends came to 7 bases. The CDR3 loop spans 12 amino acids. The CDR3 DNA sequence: TGTGCCAGCAGTGAAGCACGGGGGACCATATATTTT. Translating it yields CASSEARGTIYF.

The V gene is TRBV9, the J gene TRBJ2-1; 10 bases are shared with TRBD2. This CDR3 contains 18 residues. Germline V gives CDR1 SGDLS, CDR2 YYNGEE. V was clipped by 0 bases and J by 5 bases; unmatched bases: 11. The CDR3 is CASSVGNTGLARNNEQFF. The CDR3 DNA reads TGTGCCAGCAGCGTAGGTAATACGGGACTAGCGAGAAACAATGAGCAGTTCTTC. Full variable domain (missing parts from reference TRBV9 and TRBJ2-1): DSGVTQTPKHLITATGQRVTLRCSPRSGDLSVYWYQQSLDQGLQFLIQYYNGEERAKGNILERFSAQQFPDLHSELNLSSLELGDSALYFCASSVGNTGLARNNEQFFGPGTRLTVL.

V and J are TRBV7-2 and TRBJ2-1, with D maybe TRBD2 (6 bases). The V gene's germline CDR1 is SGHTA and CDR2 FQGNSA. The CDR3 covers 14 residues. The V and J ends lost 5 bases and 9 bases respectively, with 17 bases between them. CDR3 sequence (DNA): TGTGCCAGCAGCCTCAGACTGGGGGGTTTTGAGCAGTTCTTC. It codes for CASSLRLGGFEQFF. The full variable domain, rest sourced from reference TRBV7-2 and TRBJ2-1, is GAGVSQSPSNKVTEKGKDVELRCDPISGHTALYWYRQSLGQGLEFLIYFQGNSAPDKSGLPSDRFSAERTGGSVSTLTIQRTQQEDSAVYLCASSLRLGGFEQFFGPGTRLTVL.

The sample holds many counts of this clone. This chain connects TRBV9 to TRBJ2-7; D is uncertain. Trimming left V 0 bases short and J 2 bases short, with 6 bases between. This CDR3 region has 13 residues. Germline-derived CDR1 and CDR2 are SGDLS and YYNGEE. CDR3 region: CASSVATTYEQYF. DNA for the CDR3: TGTGCCAGCAGCGTAGCAACCACCTACGAGCAGTACTTC.

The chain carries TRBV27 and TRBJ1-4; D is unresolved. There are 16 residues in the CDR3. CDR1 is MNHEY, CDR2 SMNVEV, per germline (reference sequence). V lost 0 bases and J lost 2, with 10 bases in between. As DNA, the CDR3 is TGTGCCAGCAGTTTATCGTCCATCCCCACTAATGAAAAACTGTTTTTT. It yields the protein CASSLSSIPTNEKLFF.

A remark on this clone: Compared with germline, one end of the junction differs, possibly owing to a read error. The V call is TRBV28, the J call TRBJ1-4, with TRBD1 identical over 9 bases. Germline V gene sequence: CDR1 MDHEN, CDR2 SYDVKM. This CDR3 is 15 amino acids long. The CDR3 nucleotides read TGTGCCACCAGTGTTCAAGGGACAGGGAATGAAAAACTGTTTTTT. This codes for CATSVQGTGNEKLFF. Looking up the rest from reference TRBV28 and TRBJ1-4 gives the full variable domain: DVKVTQSSRYLVKRTGEKVFLECVQDMDHENMFWYRQDPGLGLRLIYFSYDVKMKEKGDIPEGYSVSREKKERFSLILESASTNQTSMYLCATSVQGTGNEKLFFGSGTQLSVL.

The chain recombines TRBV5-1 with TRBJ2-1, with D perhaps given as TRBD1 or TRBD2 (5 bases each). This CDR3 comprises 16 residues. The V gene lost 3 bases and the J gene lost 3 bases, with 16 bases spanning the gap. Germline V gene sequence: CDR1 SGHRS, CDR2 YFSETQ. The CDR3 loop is CASSSGPMGDYNEQFF. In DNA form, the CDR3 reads TGCGCCAGCAGCTCTGGCCCTATGGGGGACTACAATGAGCAGTTCTTC.

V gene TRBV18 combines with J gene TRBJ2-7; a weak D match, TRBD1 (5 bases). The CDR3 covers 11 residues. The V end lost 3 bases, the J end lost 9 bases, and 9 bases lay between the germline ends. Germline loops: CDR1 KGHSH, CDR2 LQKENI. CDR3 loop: CASSPQGGQYF. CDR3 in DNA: TGTGCCAGCTCACCGCAGGGTGGGCAGTACTTC.

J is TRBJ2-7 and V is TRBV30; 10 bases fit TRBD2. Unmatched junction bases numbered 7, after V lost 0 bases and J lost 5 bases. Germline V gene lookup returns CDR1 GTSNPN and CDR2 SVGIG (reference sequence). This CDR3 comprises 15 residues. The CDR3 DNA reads TGTGCCTGGAGTGTACGACCTAGCGGGAGTGACGAGCAGTACTTC. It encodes CAWSVRPSGSDEQYF.

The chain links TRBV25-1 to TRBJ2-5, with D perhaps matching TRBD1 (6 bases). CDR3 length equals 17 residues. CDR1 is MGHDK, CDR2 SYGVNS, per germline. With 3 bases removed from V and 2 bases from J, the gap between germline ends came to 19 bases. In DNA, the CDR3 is TGTGCCAGCAGTGATCCTCTGGCAGGGGTGGGGCAAGAGACCCAGTACTTC. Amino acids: CASSDPLAGVGQETQYF.

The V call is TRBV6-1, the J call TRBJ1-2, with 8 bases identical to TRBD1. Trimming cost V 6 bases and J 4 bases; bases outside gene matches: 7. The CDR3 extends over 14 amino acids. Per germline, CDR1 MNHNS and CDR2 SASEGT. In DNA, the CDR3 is TGTGCCAGCAGACGACAGGGGAGACTCTATGGCTACACCTTC. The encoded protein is CASRRQGRLYGYTF.

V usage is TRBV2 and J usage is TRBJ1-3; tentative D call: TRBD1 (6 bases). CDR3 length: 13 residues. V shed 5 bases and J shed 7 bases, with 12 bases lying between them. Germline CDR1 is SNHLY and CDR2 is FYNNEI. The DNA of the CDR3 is TGTGCCAGCAGTACAGGGAGGTTCAACACCATATATTTT. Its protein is CASSTGRFNTIYF. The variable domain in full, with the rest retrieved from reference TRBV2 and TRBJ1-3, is EPEVTQTPSHQVTQMGQEVILRCVPISNHLYFYWYRQILGQKVEFLVSFYNNEISEKSEIFDDQFSVERPDGSNFTLKIRSTKLEDSAMYFCASSTGRFNTIYFGEGSWLTVV.

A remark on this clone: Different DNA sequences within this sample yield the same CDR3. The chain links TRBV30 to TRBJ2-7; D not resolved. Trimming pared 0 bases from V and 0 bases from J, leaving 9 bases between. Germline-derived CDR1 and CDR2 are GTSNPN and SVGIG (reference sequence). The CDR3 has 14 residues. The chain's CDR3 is CAWSVGQPSYEQYF. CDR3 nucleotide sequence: TGTGCCTGGAGTGTAGGGCAGCCCTCCTACGAGCAGTACTTC.